This T cell receptor (beta chain) was retrieved from a study of cytomegalovirus exposure and HLA in healthy donors. The PCR ran on 60 Vbeta and 13 Jbeta primers. Only in-frame clones appear in the TCRdb table, and some are missing; sequencing was by immunoSEQ multiplex PCR. The sample records around 170,000 clones, approximately 71% being singletons. This clone was detected only once. The antigen is unknown. Trimming shortened V by 5 bases and J by 2 bases, and 17 bases separated the two germline ends. Germline V gene sequence: CDR1 SGHVS, CDR2 FNYEAQ. The CDR3 contains 16 residues. Study-wide points: A later look showed TCR association rates differing by HLA locus, highest for DRB1 and lowest for HLA-C. A later analysis linked 15,000 to 20,000 TCR beta sequences to HLA alleles at 0.05 false discovery rate.

Each donor's status was that of a healthy bone marrow donor. The TCR sequence derives from a girl between 5 and 17 years old in good health and CMV-seronegative. The sample comprised PBMCs. The chain recombines TRBV7-6 with TRBJ2-3; D call uncertain. CDR3 sequence reads: CASSPYRSGDTDTQYF. As DNA, the CDR3 is TGTGCCAGCAGCCCCTATAGGTCCGGAGACACAGATACGCAGTATTTT.